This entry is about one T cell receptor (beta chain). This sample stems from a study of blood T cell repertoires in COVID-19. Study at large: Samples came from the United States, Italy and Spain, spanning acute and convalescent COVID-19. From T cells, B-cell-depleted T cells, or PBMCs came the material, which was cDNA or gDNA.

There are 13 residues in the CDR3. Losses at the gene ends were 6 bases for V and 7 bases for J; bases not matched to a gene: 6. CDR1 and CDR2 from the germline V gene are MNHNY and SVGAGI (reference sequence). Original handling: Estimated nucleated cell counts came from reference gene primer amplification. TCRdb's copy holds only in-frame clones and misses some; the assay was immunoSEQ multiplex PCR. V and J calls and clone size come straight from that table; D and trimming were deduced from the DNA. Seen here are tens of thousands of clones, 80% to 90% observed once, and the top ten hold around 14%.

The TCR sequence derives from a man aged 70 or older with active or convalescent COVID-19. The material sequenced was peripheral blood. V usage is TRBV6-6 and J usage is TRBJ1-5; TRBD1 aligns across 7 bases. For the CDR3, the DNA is TGTGCCAGCAGCCGCGACAGGGAGCAGCCCCAGCATTTT. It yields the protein CASSRDREQPQHF.